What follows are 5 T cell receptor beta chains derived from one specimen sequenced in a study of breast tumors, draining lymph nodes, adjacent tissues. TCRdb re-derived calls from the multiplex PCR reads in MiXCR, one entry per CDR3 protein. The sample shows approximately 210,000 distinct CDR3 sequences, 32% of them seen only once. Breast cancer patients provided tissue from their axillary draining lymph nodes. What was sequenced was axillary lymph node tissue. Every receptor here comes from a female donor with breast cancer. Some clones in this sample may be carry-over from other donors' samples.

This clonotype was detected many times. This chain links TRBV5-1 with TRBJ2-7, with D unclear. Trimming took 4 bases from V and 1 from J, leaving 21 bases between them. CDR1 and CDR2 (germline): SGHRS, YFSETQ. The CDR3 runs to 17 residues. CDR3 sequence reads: CASSLTLAASLSYEQYF. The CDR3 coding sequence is TGCGCCAGCAGCCTTACCCTGGCGGCATCCCTGTCCTACGAGCAGTACTTC.

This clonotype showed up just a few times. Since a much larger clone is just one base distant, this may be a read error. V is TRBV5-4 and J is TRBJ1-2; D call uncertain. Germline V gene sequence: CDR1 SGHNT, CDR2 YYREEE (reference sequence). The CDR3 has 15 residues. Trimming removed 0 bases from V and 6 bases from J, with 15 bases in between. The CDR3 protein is CASSLAGIEGHGYTF. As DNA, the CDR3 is TGTGCCAGCAGCTTGGCCGGGATCGAAGGCCATGGCTACACCTTC.

The chain's CDR3 is CASSLAESWGYEQYF. CDR3 nucleotides: TGCGCCAGCAGCTTGGCCGAAAGCTGGGGGTACGAGCAGTACTTC. The chain carries TRBV5-1 and TRBJ2-7; D may match TRBD1 or TRBD2 (5 bases each). The CDR3 has 15 residues. The V and J ends lost 0 bases and 4 bases respectively, with 14 bases between them. Germline V gives CDR1 SGHRS, CDR2 YFSETQ.

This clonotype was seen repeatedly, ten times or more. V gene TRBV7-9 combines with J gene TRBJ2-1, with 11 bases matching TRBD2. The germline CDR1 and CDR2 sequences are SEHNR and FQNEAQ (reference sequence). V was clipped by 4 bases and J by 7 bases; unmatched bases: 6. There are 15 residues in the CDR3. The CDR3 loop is CASSYSGRVGNEQFF. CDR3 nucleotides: TGTGCCAGCAGCTATAGCGGGAGGGTCGGGAATGAGCAGTTCTTC.

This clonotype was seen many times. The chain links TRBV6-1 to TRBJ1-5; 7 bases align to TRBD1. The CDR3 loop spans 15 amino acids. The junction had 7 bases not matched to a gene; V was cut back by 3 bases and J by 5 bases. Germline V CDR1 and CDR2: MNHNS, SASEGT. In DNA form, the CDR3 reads TGTGCCAGCAGTGATGCCTTGGGGACAGATCAGCCCCAGCATTTT. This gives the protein CASSDALGTDQPQHF.